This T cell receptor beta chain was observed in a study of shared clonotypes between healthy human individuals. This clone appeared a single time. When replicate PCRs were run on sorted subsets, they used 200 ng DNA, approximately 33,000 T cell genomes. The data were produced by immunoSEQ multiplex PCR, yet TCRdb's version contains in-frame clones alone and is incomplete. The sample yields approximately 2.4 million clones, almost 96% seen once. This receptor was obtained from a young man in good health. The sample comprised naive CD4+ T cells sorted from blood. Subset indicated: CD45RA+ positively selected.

CDR3 DNA: TGTGCCATCAGTGGTGACAGGGGGCGGGAGACCCAGTACTTC. As protein: CAISGDRGRETQYF. The V call is TRBV10-3, the J call TRBJ2-5; TRBD1 matches 10 bases. CDR3 length: 14 amino acids. With 4 bases clipped from V and 5 bases from J, the junction kept 4 bases outside the gene matches. CDR1 is ENHRY, CDR2 SYGVKD, per germline.